A single sample gave rise to the 7 T cell receptor beta chains below, sequenced in a study of glioma-infiltrating T cells after dendritic cell vaccination. The time point here: after dendritic cell vaccination, including at tumor progression/relapse. TCRdb keeps only in-frame clones here, not all; method: immunoSEQ multiplex PCR. The sample gives some 90,000 clones, 75% to 85% of which show up once; approximately 2% is in the top ten. The input for sequencing was blood, taken after dendritic cell vaccination. These receptors all come from a human donor with glioblastoma.

CDR3 sequence reads: CASRTRAGDGYTF. DNA for the CDR3: TGTGCCAGCAGGACACGCGCCGGGGATGGCTACACCTTC. This sequence joins TRBV2 and TRBJ1-2; D call uncertain. The CDR3 runs to 13 residues. V lost 6 bases to trimming and J lost 6 bases, with 14 bases between them. CDR1 and CDR2 (germline): SNHLY, FYNNEI. The entire variable domain, with the rest obtained from reference TRBV2 and TRBJ1-2, is as follows: EPEVTQTPSHQVTQMGQEVILRCVPISNHLYFYWYRQILGQKVEFLVSFYNNEISEKSEIFDDQFSVERPDGSNFTLKIRSTKLEDSAMYFCASRTRAGDGYTFGSGTRLTVV.

In its sample, this clone was seen a few times. The chain carries TRBV2 and TRBJ1-1; D may be TRBD1 (5 bases). This CDR3 spans 13 amino acids. The V end lost 7 bases, the J end lost 0 bases, and 9 bases lay between the germline ends. Germline-derived CDR1 and CDR2 are SNHLY and FYNNEI. CDR3 DNA: TGTGCCAGCACTACAGGAATGAACACTGAAGCTTTCTTT. It specifies CASTTGMNTEAFF.

The genes are TRBV28 and TRBJ1-2, with a weak D call TRBD1 (5 bases). Germline CDR1 MDHEN, CDR2 SYDVKM. Between the trimmed V and J ends, which lost 11 bases and 3 bases, there was a span of 19 bases. The CDR3 length is 14 residues. The DNA for the CDR3 is TGTGCCGGGGGGACCTCACAGCCCTACTATGGCTACACCTTC. This gives the protein CAGGTSQPYYGYTF.

The chain links TRBV7-2 to TRBJ1-1, with D possibly TRBD1 on 6 matching bases. Trimming pared 2 bases from V and 4 bases from J, leaving 8 bases between. The CDR3 is 13 amino acids. Germline-derived CDR1 and CDR2 are SGHTA and FQGNSA. The CDR3 here is CASSLSGATEAFF. CDR3 sequence (DNA): TGTGCCAGCAGCTTATCAGGGGCCACTGAAGCTTTCTTT. The full variable domain, rest sourced from reference TRBV7-2 and TRBJ1-1, is GAGVSQSPSNKVTEKGKDVELRCDPISGHTALYWYRQSLGQGLEFLIYFQGNSAPDKSGLPSDRFSAERTGGSVSTLTIQRTQQEDSAVYLCASSLSGATEAFFGQGTRLTVV.

The chain uses TRBV6-1 and TRBJ2-7; TRBD2 is a possible D gene (6 bases). The CDR3 loop spans 14 amino acids. Germline V CDR1 and CDR2: MNHNS, SASEGT. Trimming took off 7 bases at V and 4 bases at J, with 17 bases between the two ends. The DNA for the CDR3 is TGTGCCAGCATCAGCCCCGGGACTCAATACGAGCAGTACTTC. This gives the protein CASISPGTQYEQYF.

The chain links TRBV4-1 to TRBJ1-1; 9 bases fit TRBD1. CDR1 is MGHRA and CDR2 is YSYEKL in the germline V gene. The CDR3 extends over 15 amino acids. V dropped 6 bases and J dropped 4; count of bases not matched to a gene: 9. The CDR3: CASSPGDRVPTEAFF. The CDR3 DNA is TGCGCCAGCAGTCCCGGGGACAGGGTACCCACTGAAGCTTTCTTT.

This clone has only one observation. The chain links TRBV6-5 to TRBJ1-3; the D gene is possibly TRBD1 (6 bases). The V gene lost 8 bases and the J gene lost 0 bases, with 11 bases spanning the gap. Looked up from germline, CDR1 is MNHEY and CDR2 is SVGAGI. This CDR3 is built from 14 residues. CDR3 sequence (DNA): TGTGCCAGCTACGGACAGAACTCTGGAAACACCATATATTTT. It yields the protein CASYGQNSGNTIYF.